Shown below are 8 T cell receptor beta chains from a single sample sequenced in a study of T cell responses to AZD1222 COVID-19 vaccine. Profiled with immunoSEQ multiplex PCR; TCRdb holds only in-frame clones, not every one. The table has roughly 120,000 clones, about nine tenths seen once. The source was peripheral blood, collected on day 0 of AZD1222 vaccination. The receptor set was obtained from an adult in good health.

This chain uses TRBV3-1 (or the pseudogene TRBV3-2) with TRBJ2-1; 8 nucleotides match TRBD2. V was clipped by 4 bases and J by 6 bases; unmatched bases: 8. CDR3 length: 15 amino acids. Per germline, CDR1 LGHDT and CDR2 YNNKEL (reference sequence). The CDR3 is CASSRPGLGINEQFF. CDR3 sequence (DNA): TGTGCCAGCAGCCGACCGGGACTAGGGATCAATGAGCAGTTCTTC.

This clone has only a few counts. The chain uses TRBV7-2 and TRBJ2-7, with D possibly matching TRBD2 (5 bases). CDR1 SGHTA and CDR2 FQGNSA come from the germline V gene. The V and J ends lost 1 base and 0 bases respectively, with 10 bases between them. The CDR3 consists of 15 residues. This CDR3 reads CASSLVTGSSYEQYF. In DNA, the CDR3 is TGTGCCAGCAGCTTAGTTACGGGGAGCTCCTACGAGCAGTACTTC.

The chain couples TRBV19 to TRBJ1-6, with D possibly matching TRBD1 (5 bases). The germline V and J ends were trimmed by 7 bases and 9 bases, with 16 bases remaining between them. This CDR3 has 14 amino acids. Germline lookup yields CDR1 LNHDA and CDR2 SQIVND (reference sequence). As DNA, the CDR3 is TGTGCCAGTACCCTGGGGGGGGGAAGTTCACCCCTCCACTTT. Its translation: CASTLGGGSSPLHF. Full variable domain (outside the CDR3, taken from reference TRBV19 and TRBJ1-6): DGGITQSPKYLFRKEGQNVTLSCEQNLNHDAMYWYRQDPGQGLRLIYYSQIVNDFQKGDIAEGYSVSREKKESFPLTVTSAQKNPTAFYLCASTLGGGSSPLHFGNGTRLTVT.

This clone came up a few times. V gene TRBV7-9 combines with J gene TRBJ1-1, with D possibly TRBD1 on 6 matching bases. The length of the CDR3 is 18 residues. With 5 bases removed from V and 2 bases from J, the gap between germline ends came to 24 bases. CDR1 and CDR2 (germline): SEHNR, FQNEAQ (reference sequence). The DNA of the CDR3 is TGTGCCAGCAGCACATGGCCGGGGACACTCAAGGAAAACACTGAAGCTTTCTTT. Translated, it gives CASSTWPGTLKENTEAFF. Supplemented by reference TRBV7-9 and TRBJ1-1, the full variable domain reads DTGVSQNPRHKITKRGQNVTFRCDPISEHNRLYWYRQTLGQGPEFLTYFQNEAQLEKSRLLSDRFSAERPKGSFSTLEIQRTEQGDSAMYLCASSTWPGTLKENTEAFFGQGTRLTVV.

The DNA of the CDR3 is TGTGCCAGCAGTTCCGGCGGGCTAGTTACTTCCCACGAGCAGTACTTC. Translated, it gives CASSSGGLVTSHEQYF. The rearrangement uses TRBV28 and TRBJ2-7; a weak D match, TRBD2 (5 bases). The CDR3 sequence is 16 residues long. The germline gives CDR1 MDHEN, CDR2 SYDVKM. Trimming shortened V by 4 bases and J by 5 bases, and 21 bases separated the two germline ends.

This sequence joins TRBV19 and TRBJ2-7; the D call may be TRBD1 or TRBD2 (5 bases each). Germline CDR1 is LNHDA and CDR2 is SQIVND (reference sequence). Trimming pared 1 base from V and 7 bases from J, leaving 11 bases between. The CDR3 has 13 residues. CDR3 amino acids: CASSIGNRREQYF. CDR3 in DNA: TGTGCCAGTAGTATAGGGAACAGGAGGGAGCAGTACTTC. The full variable domain, completed using reference TRBV19 and TRBJ2-7, is DGGITQSPKYLFRKEGQNVTLSCEQNLNHDAMYWYRQDPGQGLRLIYYSQIVNDFQKGDIAEGYSVSREKKESFPLTVTSAQKNPTAFYLCASSIGNRREQYFGPGTRLTVT.

The chain uses TRBV6-5 and TRBJ1-3; D unresolved. V was clipped by 7 bases and J by 0 bases, with 10 bases between them. Germline CDR1 and CDR2: MNHEY and SVGAGI. The CDR3 contains 14 residues. The CDR3 protein is CASTPGSSGNTIYF. The CDR3 nucleotides are TGTGCCAGCACCCCGGGGAGCTCTGGAAACACCATATATTTT.

The rearrangement uses TRBV5-1 and TRBJ2-3; no clear D gene. The ends were cut back, 4 bases at V and 0 bases at J, with 21 bases in the middle. The CDR3 length is 18 residues. Germline V gives CDR1 SGHRS, CDR2 YFSETQ. The CDR3 is CASSLHPQEVTSTDTQYF. The CDR3, as DNA: TGCGCCAGCAGCCTACACCCCCAAGAAGTGACTAGCACAGATACGCAGTATTTT.